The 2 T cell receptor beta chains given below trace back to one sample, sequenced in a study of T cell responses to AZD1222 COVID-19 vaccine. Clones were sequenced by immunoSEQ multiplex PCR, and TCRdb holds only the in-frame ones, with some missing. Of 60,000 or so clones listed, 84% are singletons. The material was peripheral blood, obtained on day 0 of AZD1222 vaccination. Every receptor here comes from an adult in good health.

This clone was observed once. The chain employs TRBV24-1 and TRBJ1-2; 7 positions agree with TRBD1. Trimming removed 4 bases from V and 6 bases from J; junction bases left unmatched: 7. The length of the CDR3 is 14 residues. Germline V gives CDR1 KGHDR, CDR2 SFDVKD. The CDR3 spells CATSDQGTADGYTF. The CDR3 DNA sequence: TGTGCCACCAGTGACCAAGGGACAGCCGATGGCTACACCTTC.

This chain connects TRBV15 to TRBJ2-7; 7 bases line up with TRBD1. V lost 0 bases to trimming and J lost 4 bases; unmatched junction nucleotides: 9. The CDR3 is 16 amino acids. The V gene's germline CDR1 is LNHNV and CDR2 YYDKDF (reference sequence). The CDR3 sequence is CATSRDPRDRHYEQYV. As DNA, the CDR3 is TGTGCCACCAGCAGAGATCCCCGGGACAGACATTACGAGCAGTACGTC.